Listed here are 17 T cell receptor beta chains from one sample, sequenced in a study of T cells in Graves' hyperthyroidism and ophthalmopathy. The TCR beta CDR3 regions underwent amplification using RNA transcripts as the source. When the TCR CDR3 underwent first-round RT-PCR, the HTBI primer set was used. TCRdb called the multiplex PCR reads again in MiXCR, with one record for every CDR3 protein. Of 250,000 to 300,000 distinct CDR3 sequences listed, nearly 15% are singletons. The specimen sequenced was blood. These receptors were obtained from a woman between 50 and 59 years old with Graves' hyperthyroidism that later progressed to Graves' ophthalmopathy.

This clonotype was picked up many times. This chain connects TRBV27 to TRBJ1-6; D gene ambiguous. The CDR3 covers 15 residues. V gave up 5 bases and J gave up 8 bases, with 16 bases separating them. The germline gives CDR1 MNHEY, CDR2 SMNVEV (reference sequence). The CDR3 reads CASSPLSFGDSPLHF. The CDR3 nucleotides read TGTGCCAGCAGTCCGTTGTCATTTGGGGATTCACCCCTCCACTTT.

This clonotype occurred many times. CDR3 amino acids: CSARTPGDIQTQYF. CDR3 nucleotides: TGCAGTGCTAGAACACCCGGGGACATTCAGACCCAGTACTTC. The gene calls are TRBV20-1 and TRBJ2-5; possibly TRBD1 for D (6 bases). The CDR3 sequence is 14 residues long. CDR1 is DFQATT and CDR2 is SNEGSKA in the germline V gene (reference sequence). V was clipped by 2 bases and J by 6 bases, with 16 bases between them.

This clonotype has a count of ten or more. The V gene is TRBV6-1, the J gene TRBJ1-2, with TRBD1 matching over 7 bases. There are 13 residues in the CDR3. Losses at the gene ends were 7 bases for V and 3 bases for J; bases not matched to a gene: 5. Per the germline V gene, CDR1 is MNHNS and CDR2 is SASEGT. Written as DNA, the CDR3 is TGTGCCAGCACTCGACAGGGCCACTATGGCTACACCTTC. Translation: CASTRQGHYGYTF.

The V and J genes are TRBV7-9 and TRBJ2-2; 7 bases agree with TRBD2. The CDR3 sequence is 14 residues long. With 8 bases clipped from V and 4 bases from J, the junction kept 7 bases outside the gene matches. Germline CDR1 SEHNR, CDR2 FQNEAQ (reference sequence). CDR3 bases: TGTGCCAGCGAGTCAGGGACTATCACCGGGGAGCTGTTTTTT. It specifies CASESGTITGELFF.

The chain has TRBV11-2 and TRBJ1-3, with no clear D. CDR1 is SGHAT, CDR2 FQNNGV, per germline. Trimming cost V 5 bases and J 4 bases, with 12 bases left between them. CDR3 length: 14 residues. Here the CDR3 DNA reads TGTGCCAGCAGCCCGAGGGCGCCGGGAAACACCATATATTTT. It yields the protein CASSPRAPGNTIYF.

This clonotype showed up many times. The rearrangement links TRBV20-1 to TRBJ1-1; the D gene is possibly TRBD1 (6 bases). The CDR3 contains 13 residues. Trimming left V 0 bases short and J 11 bases short, with 16 bases between. Germline V gene data show CDR1 as DFQATT and CDR2 as SNEGSKA (reference sequence). CDR3 bases: TGCAGTGCTAGAGATCTGGGTGCGGGGGGCGCTTTCTTT. Residues: CSARDLGAGGAFF.

CDR3 nucleotide sequence: TGTGCCAGTAGTAAGGGGCAGGTGGGAGCAGATACGCAGTATTTT. Amino acids: CASSKGQVGADTQYF. This rearrangement joins TRBV19 to TRBJ2-3; D tentatively reads TRBD1 or TRBD2 (5 bases each). CDR3 size: 15 residues. Trimming shortened V by 4 bases and J by 4 bases, and 15 bases separated the two germline ends. Germline loops: CDR1 LNHDA, CDR2 SQIVND (reference sequence).

This clonotype occurred many times. CDR3 loop: CASSQDLNEQFF. In DNA, the CDR3 is TGTGCCAGCAGCCAAGATCTCAATGAGCAGTTCTTC. The J gene is TRBJ2-1, the V gene TRBV3-1, with D hard to call. Germline V gives CDR1 LGHDT, CDR2 YNNKEL (reference sequence). V shed 0 bases and J shed 6 bases, with 3 bases lying between them. The length of the CDR3 is 12 residues.

This clonotype was found many times. The chain recombines TRBV6-1 with TRBJ1-3; 8 nucleotides agree with TRBD1. The CDR3 extends over 13 amino acids. The V gene end was trimmed by 5 bases and the J gene end by 8 bases; junction bases not matched to a gene: 5. Looked up from germline, CDR1 is MNHNS and CDR2 is SASEGT. The CDR3 is CASSLTGVDTIYF. DNA of the CDR3: TGTGCCAGCAGTCTGACAGGGGTGGACACCATATATTTT.

The table lists this clonotype with many counts. The chain has TRBV28 and TRBJ1-1; a possible D gene is TRBD1 (5 bases). V shed 1 base and J shed 12 bases, with 15 bases lying between them. This CDR3 region has 13 residues. Looked up from germline, CDR1 is MDHEN and CDR2 is SYDVKM. The CDR3 nucleotides read TGTGCCAGCAGTTTATATGGCCAGGGAGGGTCTTTCTTT. It translates to CASSLYGQGGSFF.

In its sample, this clonotype was seen many times. The CDR3 DNA reads as TGTGCCAGCAGCGCCCGACAGAGAAGGACTGAAGCTTTCTTT. Amino acids: CASSARQRRTEAFF. The chain is built from TRBV6-1 and TRBJ1-1; a weak D match, TRBD1 (5 bases). The CDR3 sequence is 14 residues long. V lost 6 bases, J lost 5 bases, and 16 bases lay in between. Germline V gives CDR1 MNHNS, CDR2 SASEGT.

The chain combines TRBV19 with TRBJ1-5; TRBD1 matches 7 bases. After removal of 0 bases from V and 9 bases from J, the junction contained 8 bases not matched to a gene. Germline values: CDR1 LNHDA, CDR2 SQIVND (reference sequence). This CDR3 is built from 15 residues. DNA of the CDR3: TGTGCCAGTAGTATAGATGAGGGGGCGGTTGGGCCCCAGCATTTT. Translating it yields CASSIDEGAVGPQHF.

This clonotype was seen a few times. V usage is TRBV5-1 and J usage is TRBJ1-4; D remains unclear. CDR1 is SGHRS and CDR2 is YFSETQ in the germline V gene. Between the trimmed V and J ends, which lost 0 bases and 4 bases, there was a span of 10 bases. The CDR3 covers 15 residues. As DNA, the CDR3 is TGCGCCAGCAGCTTGGGGCAACGGGGTAATGAAAAACTGTTTTTT. Its translation is CASSLGQRGNEKLFF.

The table lists this clonotype with a few counts. The chain combines TRBV19 with TRBJ2-2, with D hard to call. Germline values: CDR1 LNHDA, CDR2 SQIVND (reference sequence). V was cut by 3 bases and J by 7 bases, with 6 bases left in between. CDR3 size: 12 residues. The CDR3: CASSIWVGELFF. CDR3 nucleotides: TGTGCCAGTAGTATTTGGGTCGGGGAGCTGTTTTTT.

This clonotype was counted ten times or more. The genes are TRBV6-1 and TRBJ1-2, with 9 bases fitting TRBD1. This CDR3 has 17 amino acids. With V trimmed by 3 bases and J by 4 bases, 12 bases remained unmatched. CDR1 is MNHNS and CDR2 is SASEGT in the germline V gene. The CDR3, as DNA: TGTGCCAGCAGTGAGGGGGCCGGGACAGGGCGATTCTATGGCTACACCTTC. Residues: CASSEGAGTGRFYGYTF.

The V call is TRBV3-1, the J call TRBJ1-1; D not resolved. V was trimmed by 1 base and J by 1 base, leaving 7 bases between them. This CDR3 spans 14 amino acids. Germline V gives CDR1 LGHDT, CDR2 YNNKEL (reference sequence). CDR3 nucleotide sequence: TGTGCCAGCAGCCAAGGTCGCAGGAACACTGAAGCTTTCTTT. Its protein product is CASSQGRRNTEAFF.

This clonotype came up many times. The chain recombines TRBV29-1 with TRBJ2-3; TRBD2 matches 12 bases. The CDR3 totals 15 residues. Per germline, CDR1 SQVTM and CDR2 ANQGSEA. V lost 4 bases and J lost 3; bases outside the gene matches: 5. The CDR3 reads CSVALAGGPTDTQYF. The CDR3 nucleotides are TGCAGCGTTGCGCTAGCGGGAGGGCCAACAGATACGCAGTATTTT.